This T cell receptor beta chain was obtained from a study of CD8+CD57+ T cells in acquired aplastic anemia. CDR3 size: 15 residues. V shed 4 bases and J shed 0 bases, with 11 bases lying between them. CDR1 and CDR2 (germline): SNHLY, FYNNEI. Template material for TCR beta VDJ and CDR3 profiling consisted of genomic DNA. A single record per CDR3 protein comes from TCRdb applying MiXCR to the reads. This sample yields some 180,000 distinct CDR3 sequences, of which roughly 65% are seen a single time; approximately 42% belongs to the top ten. The sequenced patients had an expansion of CD8+CD57+ cells seen by flow cytometry.

Sequencing was carried out using sorted CD4+, CD8+, or CD8+CD57+ T cells (not recorded which) from PBMCs. This sequence was found in a human donor with aplastic anemia. This chain joins TRBV2 and TRBJ2-3; TRBD2 might be the D (5 bases). CDR3 in DNA: TGTGCCAGCAGTGTGAGGGAATATAGCACAGATACGCAGTATTTT. This sequence encodes CASSVREYSTDTQYF.